Shown below are 5 T cell receptor beta chains from a single sample sequenced in a study of cytomegalovirus exposure and HLA in healthy donors. Here immunoSEQ multiplex PCR was the method, and the copy in TCRdb shows in-frame clones only, minus some. Found here are around 220,000 clones, roughly 83% of them singletons; the top ten hold roughly 13%. The specimen sequenced was PBMCs. Source of these receptors: a young woman in good health and CMV-seropositive.

The chain has TRBV11-2 and TRBJ1-1; D uncertain. V dropped 2 bases and J dropped 8 bases, with 9 bases sitting between them. Germline-derived CDR1 and CDR2 are SGHAT and FQNNGV. CDR3 length: 12 amino acids. As DNA, the CDR3 is TGTGCCAGCAGCTTAACAGCCCGAGAAGCTTTCTTT. It is translated as CASSLTAREAFF. The full variable domain, in which reference TRBV11-2 and TRBJ1-1 provide the parts outside the CDR3, is EAGVAQSPRYKIIEKRQSVAFWCNPISGHATLYWYQQILGQGPKLLIQFQNNGVVDDSQLPKDRFSAERLKGVDSTLKIQPAKLEDSAVYLCASSLTAREAFFGQGTRLTVV.

This chain links TRBV6-5 with TRBJ2-5; 10 bases match TRBD1. CDR1 and CDR2 (germline): MNHEY, SVGAGI. The ends lost 2 bases at V and 13 bases at J; junction bases unmatched: 4. This CDR3 contains 12 residues. CDR3 bases: TGTGCCAGCAGTTACGGGACAGGGGCCCTGTACTTC. Its protein is CASSYGTGALYF.

The chain is built from TRBV5-1 and TRBJ2-7, with 8 bases fitting TRBD1. This CDR3 comprises 16 residues. The germline gives CDR1 SGHRS, CDR2 YFSETQ. J was trimmed by 2 bases and V by 5 bases; bases with no gene match: 12. Here the CDR3 reads CASSLLGTGTPYEQYF. CDR3 DNA sequence: TGCGCCAGCAGTCTTCTAGGGACAGGAACACCCTACGAGCAGTACTTC.

This rearrangement joins TRBV29-1 to TRBJ1-1; D possibly corresponds to TRBD1 (5 bases). V was shortened by 7 bases and J by 5 bases, with 8 bases between the two germline ends. Per the germline V gene, CDR1 is SQVTM and CDR2 is ANQGSEA. The CDR3 covers 10 residues. CDR3 amino acids: CSGGGTEAFF. As DNA, the CDR3 is TGCAGCGGGGGGGGAACTGAAGCTTTCTTT.

V is TRBV5-1 and J is TRBJ2-1; TRBD2 matches at 9 bases. The CDR3 loop spans 16 amino acids. Germline V lookup: CDR1 SGHRS, CDR2 YFSETQ. J was trimmed by 0 bases and V by 10 bases; bases with no gene match: 11. The CDR3 spells CACASSGKSSYNEQFF. CDR3 bases: TGCGCCTGCGCGTCTAGCGGGAAAAGCTCCTACAATGAGCAGTTCTTC.